A selection of T cell receptor beta chains follows, all from one sample in a study of spatial heterogeneity in lung cancer. TCRdb recomputed calls from the 5' RACE reads with MiXCR, one row per CDR3 protein. Of about 36,000 distinct CDR3 sequences listed, roughly 5.5% are singletons. Sequencing used PBMCs, obtained at surgery. The receptors derive from a female donor with early-stage non-small cell lung cancer. Each CDR3 is given with its conserved first and last residue. D genes are given only for firm matches. Not every row has a clone size; where given, it reads once, few, many or a size class.

J	D	size	V	DNA	CDR3
TRBJ2-5	-	many	TRBV29-1	TGCAGCGTTGAATACGGGTTCCAAGAGACCCAGTACTTC	CSVEYGFQETQYF
TRBJ2-1	TRBD2	many	TRBV12-3/TRBV12-4	TGTGCCAGCAGTTCCGGGACTAGCGGCCTCTCTTCCGACAATGAGCAGTTCTTC	CASSSGTSGLSSDNEQFF
TRBJ1-1	-	many	TRBV25-1	TGTGCCAGCAGTGAGACGAACACTGAAGCTTTCTTT	CASSETNTEAFF
TRBJ2-7	TRBD1	many	TRBV29-1	TGCAGCGTTCAAGGGGGCAGGGGTGTGGACGAGCAGTACTTC	CSVQGGRGVDEQYF
TRBJ2-5	-	many	TRBV7-6	TGTGCCAGCAGCGAACTGGGGGAGACCCAGTACTTC	CASSELGETQYF
TRBJ1-5	TRBD1	many	TRBV20-1	TGCAGTGCCACCGGGACAGAAGGTTGGAATCAGCCCCAGCATTTT	CSATGTEGWNQPQHF
TRBJ1-1	-	-	TRBV6-5	TGTGCCAGCAGTTCAAACAGGGAGTCCACTGAAGCTTTCTTT	CASSSNRESTEAFF
TRBJ2-3	-	few	TRBV5-1	TGCGCCAGCAGCTTGGCGGTGGGGGCAGATACGCAGTATTTT	CASSLAVGADTQYF
TRBJ2-3	-	many	TRBV24-1	TGTGCCACCAGTGAATTCGGGGCGGGCACACGCACAGATACGCAGTATTTT	CATSEFGAGTRTDTQYF
TRBJ2-6	-	many	TRBV19	TGTGCCAGTAGGAGTTGGGGCTACTCTGGGGCCAACGTCCTGACTTTC	CASRSWGYSGANVLTF
TRBJ1-2	-	many	TRBV4-1	TGCGCCAGCAGCCCAACTAGGGGGACACCCAAGGAAGCTGGCTACACCTTC	CASSPTRGTPKEAGYTF
TRBJ1-5	TRBD1	many	TRBV20-1	TGCAGTGCTAGTCCTTCCGAACAGGGGACCTTGGGCAATCAGCCCCAGCATTTT	CSASPSEQGTLGNQPQHF
TRBJ1-2	-	-	TRBV6-2/TRBV6-3	TGTGCCAGCAGTCCTGGGATATTGCGGGACTATGGCTACACCTTC	CASSPGILRDYGYTF
TRBJ1-2	-	few	TRBV29-1	TGCAGCGTTACCAGGGGTGGCTACGGCTACACCTTC	CSVTRGGYGYTF
TRBJ1-5	TRBD1	-	TRBV28	TGTGCCACCGGACAGGGGCATCAGCCCCAGCATTTT	CATGQGHQPQHF
TRBJ1-3	-	few	TRBV6-2/TRBV6-3	TGTGCCAGCAAACAGTCCTCTGGAAACACCATATATTTT	CASKQSSGNTIYF
TRBJ1-1	TRBD1	many	TRBV6-5	TGTGCCAGCATTAGGACAGGGGGGCTGAACACTGAAGCTTTCTTT	CASIRTGGLNTEAFF